This TCR beta chain is drawn from a study of cytomegalovirus exposure and HLA in healthy donors. The study's findings and limits: Within an earlier analysis, most TCR beta V segments proved productive either about 90% or about 30% of the time.

The primer mix had 60 Vbeta and 13 Jbeta primers. Some clones are missing from TCRdb's copy, which holds only in-frame ones; the method was immunoSEQ multiplex PCR. This sample yields 200,000 to 250,000 clones, of which roughly 80% are seen a single time; 2.5% to 3% belongs to the top ten. Germline V gene sequence: CDR1 SGDLS, CDR2 YYNGEE. The CDR3 totals 16 residues. Trimming took 0 bases from V and 1 from J; bases not matched to a gene: 2. Concerning this clone itself: The antigen remains undetermined.

This TCR came from a man aged 25 to 45 in good health and CMV-seronegative. The V and J genes are TRBV9 and TRBJ2-3; 10 bases are shared with TRBD1. Sequenced material: PBMCs. CDR3 sequence: CASSVGGTGGTDTQYF. CDR3 bases: TGTGCCAGCAGCGTAGGAGGGACAGGGGGCACAGATACGCAGTATTTT.